This T cell receptor (beta chain) was found in a study of blood T cell repertoires in COVID-19. Study information: Some COVID-19 samples were acute and others convalescent; all came from the United States, Italy and Spain. Sources were T cells, B-cell-depleted T cells, or PBMCs; the material itself was cDNA or gDNA.

Per the original data handling: Quantification of nucleated cells was approximated via reference gene primer amplification. Sequenced by immunoSEQ multiplex PCR; TCRdb stores in-frame clones only, minus some. The DNA was the basis for D and trimming; V, J and clone size are from that table. The sample includes about 73,000 clones, around 80% of them seen just once. Germline assignment: CDR1 LGHNA and CDR2 YNFKEQ. The CDR3 covers 15 residues. Trimming took off 2 bases at V and 5 bases at J, with 13 bases between the two ends. Material: peripheral blood. The source of this sequence is an elderly man with active or convalescent COVID-19. J is TRBJ1-5 and V is TRBV4-2, with D possibly TRBD1 on 6 matching bases. CDR3 sequence reads: CASSQTQGIHQPQHF. As DNA, the CDR3 is TGTGCCAGCAGCCAAACACAGGGAATTCATCAGCCCCAGCATTTT.